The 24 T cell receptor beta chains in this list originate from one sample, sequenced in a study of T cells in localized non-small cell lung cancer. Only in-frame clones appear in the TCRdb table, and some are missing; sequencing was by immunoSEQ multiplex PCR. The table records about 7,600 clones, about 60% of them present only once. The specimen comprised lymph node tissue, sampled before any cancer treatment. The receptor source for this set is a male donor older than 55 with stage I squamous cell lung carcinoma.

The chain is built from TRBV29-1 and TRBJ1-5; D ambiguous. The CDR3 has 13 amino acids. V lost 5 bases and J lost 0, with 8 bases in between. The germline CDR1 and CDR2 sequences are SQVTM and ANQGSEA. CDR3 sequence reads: CSVKTASNQPQHF. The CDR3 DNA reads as TGCAGCGTTAAGACCGCTAGCAATCAGCCCCAGCATTTT.

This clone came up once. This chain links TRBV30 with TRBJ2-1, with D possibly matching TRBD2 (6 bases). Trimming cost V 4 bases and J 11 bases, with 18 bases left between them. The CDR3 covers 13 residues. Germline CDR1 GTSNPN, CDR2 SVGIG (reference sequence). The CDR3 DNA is TGTGCCTGGATGCGAGCGCCGGGGGAGAAGCAGTTCTTC. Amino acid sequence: CAWMRAPGEKQFF.

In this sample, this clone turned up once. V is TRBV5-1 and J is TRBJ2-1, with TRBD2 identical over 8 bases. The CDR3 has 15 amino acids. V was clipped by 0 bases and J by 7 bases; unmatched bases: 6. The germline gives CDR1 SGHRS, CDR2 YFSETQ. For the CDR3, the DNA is TGCGCCAGCAGCTTGGCTGGGACTAGAAAGAATGAGCAGTTCTTC. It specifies CASSLAGTRKNEQFF.

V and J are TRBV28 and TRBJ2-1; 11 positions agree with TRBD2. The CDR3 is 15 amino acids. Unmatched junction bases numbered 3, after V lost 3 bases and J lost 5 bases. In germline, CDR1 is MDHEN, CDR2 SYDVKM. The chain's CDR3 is CASSLGGLADNEQFF. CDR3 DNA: TGTGCCAGCAGTTTGGGGGGACTAGCGGACAATGAGCAGTTCTTC. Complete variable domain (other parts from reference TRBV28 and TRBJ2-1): DVKVTQSSRYLVKRTGEKVFLECVQDMDHENMFWYRQDPGLGLRLIYFSYDVKMKEKGDIPEGYSVSREKKERFSLILESASTNQTSMYLCASSLGGLADNEQFFGPGTRLTVL.

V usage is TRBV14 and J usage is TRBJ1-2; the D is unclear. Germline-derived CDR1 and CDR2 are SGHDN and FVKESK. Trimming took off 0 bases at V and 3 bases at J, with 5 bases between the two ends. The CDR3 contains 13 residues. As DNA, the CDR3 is TGTGCCAGCAGCCAAGAATGGGACTATGGCTACACCTTC. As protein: CASSQEWDYGYTF. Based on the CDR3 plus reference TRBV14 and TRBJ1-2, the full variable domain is EAGVTQFPSHSVIEKGQTVTLRCDPISGHDNLYWYRRVMGKEIKFLLHFVKESKQDESGMPNNRFLAERTGGTYSTLKVQPAELEDSGVYFCASSQEWDYGYTFGSGTRLTVV.

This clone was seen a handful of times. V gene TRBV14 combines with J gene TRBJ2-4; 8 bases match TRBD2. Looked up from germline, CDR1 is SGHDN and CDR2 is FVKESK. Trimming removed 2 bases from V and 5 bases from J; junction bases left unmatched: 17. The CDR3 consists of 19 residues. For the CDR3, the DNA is TGTGCCAGCAGCCAACATGGCAAGATAGGGAGCGGGAGAGAAAACATTCAGTACTTC. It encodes CASSQHGKIGSGRENIQYF.

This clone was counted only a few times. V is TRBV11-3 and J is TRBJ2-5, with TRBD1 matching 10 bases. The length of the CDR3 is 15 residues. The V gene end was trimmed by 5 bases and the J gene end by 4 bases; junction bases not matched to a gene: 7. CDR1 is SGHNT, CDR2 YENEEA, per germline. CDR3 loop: CASSPGTGERETQYF. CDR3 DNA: TGTGCCAGCAGCCCGGGGACAGGGGAAAGAGAGACCCAGTACTTC.

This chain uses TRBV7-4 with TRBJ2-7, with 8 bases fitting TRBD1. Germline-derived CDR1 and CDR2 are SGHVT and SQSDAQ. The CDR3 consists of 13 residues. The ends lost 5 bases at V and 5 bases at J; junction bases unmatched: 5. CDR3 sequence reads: CASSPTGVDEQYF. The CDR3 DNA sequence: TGTGCCAGCAGCCCGACAGGGGTGGACGAGCAGTACTTC. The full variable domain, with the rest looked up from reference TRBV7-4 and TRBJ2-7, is GAGVSQSPRYKVAKRGRDVALRCDSISGHVTLYWYRQTLGQGSEVLTYSQSDAQRDKSGRPSGRFSAERPERSVSTLKIQRTEQGDSAVYLCASSPTGVDEQYFGPGTRLTVT.

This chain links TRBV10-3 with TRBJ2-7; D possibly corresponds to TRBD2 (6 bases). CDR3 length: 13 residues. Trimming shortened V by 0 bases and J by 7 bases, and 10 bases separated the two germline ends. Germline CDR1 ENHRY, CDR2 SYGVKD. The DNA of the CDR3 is TGTGCCATCAGTGAGTCGACTAGAAGGGAGCAGTACTTC. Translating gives CAISESTRREQYF.

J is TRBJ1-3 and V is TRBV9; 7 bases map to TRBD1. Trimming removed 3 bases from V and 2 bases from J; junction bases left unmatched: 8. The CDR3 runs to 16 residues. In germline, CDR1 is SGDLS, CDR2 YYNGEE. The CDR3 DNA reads TGTGCCAGCAGCGCTATGACAGGGTCGCCTGGAAACACCATATATTTT. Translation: CASSAMTGSPGNTIYF.

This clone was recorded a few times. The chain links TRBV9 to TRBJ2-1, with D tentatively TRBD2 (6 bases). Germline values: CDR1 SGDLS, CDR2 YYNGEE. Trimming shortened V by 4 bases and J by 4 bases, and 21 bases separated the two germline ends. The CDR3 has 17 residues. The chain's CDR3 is CASSLRVEGNLYNEQFF. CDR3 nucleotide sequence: TGTGCCAGCAGCCTAAGAGTGGAGGGAAATCTTTACAATGAGCAGTTCTTC.

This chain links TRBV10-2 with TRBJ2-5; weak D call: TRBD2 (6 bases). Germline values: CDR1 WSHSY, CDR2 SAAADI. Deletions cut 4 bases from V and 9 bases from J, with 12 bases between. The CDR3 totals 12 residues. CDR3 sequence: CASSARGAAQYF. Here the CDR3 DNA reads TGCGCCAGCAGTGCGCGGGGTGCGGCCCAGTACTTC.

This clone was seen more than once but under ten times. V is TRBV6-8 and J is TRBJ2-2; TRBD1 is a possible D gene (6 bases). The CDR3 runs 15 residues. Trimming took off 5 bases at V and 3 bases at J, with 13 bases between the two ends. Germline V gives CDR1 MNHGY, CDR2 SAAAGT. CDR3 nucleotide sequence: TGTGCCAGCAGTCTACAGGGCCCCCACACCGGGGAGCTGTTTTTT. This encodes CASSLQGPHTGELFF.

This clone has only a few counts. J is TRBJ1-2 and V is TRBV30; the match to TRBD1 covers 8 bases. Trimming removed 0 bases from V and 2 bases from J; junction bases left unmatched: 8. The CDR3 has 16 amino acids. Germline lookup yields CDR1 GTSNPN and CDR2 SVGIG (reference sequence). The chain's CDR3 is CAWSVPGGDSNYGYTF. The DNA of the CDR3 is TGTGCCTGGAGTGTTCCAGGGGGCGACTCCAACTATGGCTACACCTTC.

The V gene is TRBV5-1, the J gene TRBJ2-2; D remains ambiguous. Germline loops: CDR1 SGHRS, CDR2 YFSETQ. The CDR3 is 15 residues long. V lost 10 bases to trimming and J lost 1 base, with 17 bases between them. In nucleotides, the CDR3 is TGCGCCTCGACCGAGTTGGGCAGGAACACCGGGGAGCTGTTTTTT. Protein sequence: CASTELGRNTGELFF. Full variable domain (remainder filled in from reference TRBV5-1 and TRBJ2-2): KAGVTQTPRYLIKTRGQQVTLSCSPISGHRSVSWYQQTPGQGLQFLFEYFSETQRNKGNFPGRFSGRQFSNSRSEMNVSTLELGDSALYLCASTELGRNTGELFFGEGSRLTVL.

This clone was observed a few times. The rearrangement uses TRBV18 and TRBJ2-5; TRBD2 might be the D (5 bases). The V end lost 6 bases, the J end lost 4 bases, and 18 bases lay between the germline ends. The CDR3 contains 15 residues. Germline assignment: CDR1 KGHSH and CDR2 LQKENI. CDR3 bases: TGTGCCAGCTCCCCTCAGGCCGGGGTAGGAGAGACCCAGTACTTC. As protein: CASSPQAGVGETQYF.

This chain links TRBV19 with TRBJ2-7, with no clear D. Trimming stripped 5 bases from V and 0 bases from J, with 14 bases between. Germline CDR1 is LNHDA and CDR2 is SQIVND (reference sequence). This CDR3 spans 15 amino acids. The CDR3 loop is CASSLWTESSYEQYF. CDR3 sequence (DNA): TGTGCCAGTAGTCTCTGGACCGAGAGCTCCTACGAGCAGTACTTC. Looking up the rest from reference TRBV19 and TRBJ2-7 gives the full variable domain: DGGITQSPKYLFRKEGQNVTLSCEQNLNHDAMYWYRQDPGQGLRLIYYSQIVNDFQKGDIAEGYSVSREKKESFPLTVTSAQKNPTAFYLCASSLWTESSYEQYFGPGTRLTVT.

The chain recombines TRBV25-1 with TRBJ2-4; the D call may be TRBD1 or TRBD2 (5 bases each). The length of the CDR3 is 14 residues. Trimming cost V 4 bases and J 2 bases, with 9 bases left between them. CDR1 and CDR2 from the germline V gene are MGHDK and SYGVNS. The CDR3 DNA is TGTGCCAGCAGTGGGGACGGACCCAAAAACATTCAGTACTTC. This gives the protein CASSGDGPKNIQYF.

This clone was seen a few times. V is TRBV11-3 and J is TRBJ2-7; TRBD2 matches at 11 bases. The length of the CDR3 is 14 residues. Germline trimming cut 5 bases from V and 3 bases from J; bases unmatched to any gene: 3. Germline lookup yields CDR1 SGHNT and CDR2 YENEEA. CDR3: CASSQGTSGYEQYF. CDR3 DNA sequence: TGTGCCAGCAGCCAAGGGACTAGCGGCTACGAGCAGTACTTC.

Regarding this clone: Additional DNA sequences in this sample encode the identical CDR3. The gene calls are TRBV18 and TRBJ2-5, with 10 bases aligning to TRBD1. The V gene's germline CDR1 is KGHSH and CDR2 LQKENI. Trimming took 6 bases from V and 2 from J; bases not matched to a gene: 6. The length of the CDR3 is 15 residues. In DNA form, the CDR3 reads TGTGCCAGCTCGTCAGGGACAGGGGCACAAGAGACCCAGTACTTC. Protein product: CASSSGTGAQETQYF.

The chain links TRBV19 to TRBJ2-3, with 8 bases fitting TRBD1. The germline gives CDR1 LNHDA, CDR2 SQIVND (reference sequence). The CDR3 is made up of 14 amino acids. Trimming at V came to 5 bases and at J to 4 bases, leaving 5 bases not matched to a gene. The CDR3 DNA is TGTGCCAGTAGTGGCTCAGGGGGCCCAGATACGCAGTATTTT. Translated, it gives CASSGSGGPDTQYF.

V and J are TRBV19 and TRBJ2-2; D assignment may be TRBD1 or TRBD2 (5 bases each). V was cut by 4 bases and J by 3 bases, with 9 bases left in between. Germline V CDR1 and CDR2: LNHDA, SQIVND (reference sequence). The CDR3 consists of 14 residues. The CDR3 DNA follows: TGTGCCAGTAGTAGGGACGGTGACACCGGGGAGCTGTTTTTT. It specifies CASSRDGDTGELFF.

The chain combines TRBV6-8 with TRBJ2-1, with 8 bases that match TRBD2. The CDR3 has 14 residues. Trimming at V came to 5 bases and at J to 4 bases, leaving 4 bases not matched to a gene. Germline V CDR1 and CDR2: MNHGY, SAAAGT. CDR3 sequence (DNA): TGTGCCAGCAGTGACGTAGCGGGGTACAATGAGCAGTTCTTC. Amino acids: CASSDVAGYNEQFF.

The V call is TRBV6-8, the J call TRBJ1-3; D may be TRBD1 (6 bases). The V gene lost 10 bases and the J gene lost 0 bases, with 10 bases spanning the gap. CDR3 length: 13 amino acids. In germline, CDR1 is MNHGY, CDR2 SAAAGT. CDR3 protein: CAIQGISGNTIYF. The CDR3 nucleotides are TGTGCCATCCAGGGGATCTCTGGAAACACCATATATTTT.